The TCR beta chain described here comes from a study of graft-versus-host responses after intestinal transplantation. Whole-study context: Recipients had transplants, and these were multivisceral, liver-intestinal, or isolated intestinal. General study findings and limits: Individuals carrying graft-donor T cell macrochimerism showed high graft-versus-host to host-versus-graft clonal ratios in allografts. GvH clones were found in recipient marrow; some appeared first in ileum or blood.

The method was immunoSEQ multiplex PCR; TCRdb's version includes in-frame clones alone and lacks a portion of them. There are roughly 40,000 clones in the sample; roughly 90% occur only once, and under 4.5% lies in the top ten. Turning to this clone: The target antigen is unknown.

Trimming took 0 bases from V and 2 from J, leaving 11 bases between them. The germline gives CDR1 SGDLS, CDR2 YYNGEE. The CDR3 consists of 15 residues. The V gene is TRBV9, the J gene TRBJ2-5, with D uncertain. This TCR derives from a human patient who received an intestinal transplant, so some T cells may come from the graft donor. This material consisted of PBMCs, taken 524 days after transplant. CDR3 DNA: TGTGCCAGCAGCGTAGGAAGTAGGGTACAAGAGACCCAGTACTTC. It yields the protein CASSVGSRVQETQYF.